This T cell receptor beta chain derives from a study of graft-versus-host responses after intestinal transplantation. Whole-study findings and limits: Detected in recipient marrow were GvH clones, some of which were first observed in ileum or blood.

The length of the CDR3 is 16 residues. V lost 0 bases and J lost 2; bases outside the gene matches: 5. From germline, CDR1 is SGDLS and CDR2 YYNGEE. Regarding this clone: Its cognate antigen is unknown.

Data came from immunoSEQ multiplex PCR; TCRdb stores just in-frame clones and leaves some out. The table has about 100,000 clones, roughly nine tenths seen once. The sequence came from a human donor who was the organ donor for an intestinal transplant. The chain recombines TRBV9 with TRBJ2-7, with 10 bases identical to TRBD1. The source was unstimulated CD4+ T cells sorted from spleen or lymph node cells, collected before transplant. CDR3 bases: TGTGCCAGCAGCGTAGGGAGAGGACAGGGGGCCTACGAGCAGTACTTC. Amino acid sequence: CASSVGRGQGAYEQYF.